This TCR beta chain was captured in a study of shared clonotypes between healthy human individuals. Study at large: Donors consisted of a couple of women and three men between 18 and 49.

The authors ran unsorted PBMC replicate PCRs on around 270 ng DNA, some 30,000 T cell genomes. Produced via immunoSEQ multiplex PCR; TCRdb's table is partial and in-frame only. The data show about 520,000 clones, around 80% seen once. CDR3 length: 15 residues. CDR1 SNHLY and CDR2 FYNNEI come from the germline V gene. Trimming removed 2 bases at V and 3 bases at J, with 10 bases between. The clonotype originates from a woman aged 40 to 50 in good health. Some clones in this sample may be carry-over from other donors' samples. J is TRBJ1-4 and V is TRBV2, with D possibly TRBD1 on 6 matching bases. The source material was PBMCs. CDR3 amino acids: CASSERGGANEKLFF. As DNA, the CDR3 is TGTGCCAGCAGTGAAAGGGGGGGGGCTAATGAAAAACTGTTTTTT.